These 23 T cell receptor beta chains came from one sample sequenced in a study of T-cell reconstitution after alpha-beta-depleted transplantation in children. Molecular barcoding with unique molecular identifiers was used for the TCRbeta library. TCRdb reprocessed the PCR reads via MiXCR and lists one record per CDR3 protein. The sample lists 540,000 or so distinct CDR3 sequences; about 21% were seen once. The sample consisted of PBMCs, mostly from graft donor cells, taken 360 days after TCRalphabeta/CD19-depleted stem cell transplant. These receptors originate from a boy in the first two years of life who had a stem cell transplant for acute myeloid leukemia, so the T cells may come from the graft donor.

This clonotype was seen once. Here the CDR3 reads CASSKDRGREKLFF. The CDR3 coding sequence is TGTGCCAGCAGCAAGGACAGGGGGCGTGAAAAACTGTTTTTT. The V and J genes are TRBV12-3 or TRBV12-4 and TRBJ1-4, with 11 bases matching TRBD1. V trimming: 6 bases; J trimming: 7 bases; junction bases outside the gene matches: 4. CDR3 size: 14 residues.

This clonotype has more than one count but fewer than ten. The V call is TRBV20-1, the J call TRBJ2-2; no definite D call. Per the germline V gene, CDR1 is DFQATT and CDR2 is SNEGSKA (reference sequence). This CDR3 comprises 12 residues. V lost 3 bases, J lost 6 bases, and 8 bases lay in between. CDR3 bases: TGCAGTGCTAGTAAAGGATCCGGGGAGCTGTTTTTT. Protein product: CSASKGSGELFF.

The chain has TRBV15 and TRBJ2-1, with a weak D call TRBD2 (5 bases). CDR1 and CDR2 from the germline V gene are LNHNV and YYDKDF (reference sequence). Trimming stripped 4 bases from V and 4 bases from J, with 14 bases between. The CDR3 is 15 residues long. This CDR3 reads CATSIRTESYNEQFF. CDR3 in DNA: TGTGCCACCAGCATCAGGACTGAATCATACAATGAGCAGTTCTTC.

The table lists this clonotype with a few counts. This chain uses TRBV18 with TRBJ1-1; D call uncertain. The CDR3 is 16 residues long. V was trimmed by 1 base and J by 0 bases, leaving 12 bases between them. The V gene's germline CDR1 is KGHSH and CDR2 LQKENI. The CDR3 DNA reads as TGTGCCAGCTCACCACGAGTAGGCGTTATGAACACTGAAGCTTTCTTT. This gives the protein CASSPRVGVMNTEAFF.

This clonotype showed up many times. V gene TRBV20-1 combines with J gene TRBJ1-4, with D unresolved. Germline CDR1 DFQATT, CDR2 SNEGSKA (reference sequence). The germline V and J ends were trimmed by 1 base and 4 bases, with 13 bases remaining between them. This CDR3 is 15 amino acids long. CDR3: CSARAFLTDNEKLFF. CDR3 bases: TGCAGTGCTAGAGCGTTTTTAACAGATAATGAAAAACTGTTTTTT.

The chain carries TRBV11-2 and TRBJ2-1; 7 bases map to TRBD1. Per germline, CDR1 SGHAT and CDR2 FQNNGV. The junction had 10 bases not matched to a gene; V was cut back by 4 bases and J by 7 bases. CDR3 length equals 15 residues. CDR3 residues: CASSSTGPEENEQFF. Written as DNA, the CDR3 is TGTGCCAGCAGCTCGACAGGGCCCGAGGAGAATGAGCAGTTCTTC.

The chain is built from TRBV7-9 and TRBJ1-4, with TRBD1 matching 9 bases. Germline V lookup: CDR1 SEHNR, CDR2 FQNEAQ (reference sequence). The CDR3 is 15 amino acids. The junction had 2 bases not matched to a gene; V was cut back by 1 base and J by 5 bases. The DNA for the CDR3 is TGTGCCAGCAGCTTAGTGGGGACAGGGAATGAAAAACTGTTTTTT. Translating gives CASSLVGTGNEKLFF. The whole variable domain, filled in from reference TRBV7-9 and TRBJ1-4, reads DTGVSQNPRHKITKRGQNVTFRCDPISEHNRLYWYRQTLGQGPEFLTYFQNEAQLEKSRLLSDRFSAERPKGSFSTLEIQRTEQGDSAMYLCASSLVGTGNEKLFFGSGTQLSVL.

This clonotype has only a few counts. The chain couples TRBV7-6 to TRBJ1-1, with a tentative D call TRBD1 (5 bases). Germline lookup yields CDR1 SGHVS and CDR2 FNYEAQ. CDR3 size: 13 residues. Trimming shortened V by 5 bases and J by 2 bases, and 9 bases separated the two germline ends. CDR3 DNA sequence: TGTGCCAGCAGCCTCGGACACAACACTGAAGCTTTCTTT. Translation gives CASSLGHNTEAFF.

CDR3 in DNA: TGTGCCAGCAGCTTGGATGGCAGGCGTATGAACACTGAAGCTTTCTTT. Its protein is CASSLDGRRMNTEAFF. This rearrangement joins TRBV5-6 to TRBJ1-1; no firm D call. Deletions cut 0 bases from V and 0 bases from J, with 12 bases between. Germline loops: CDR1 SGHDT, CDR2 YYEEEE. The CDR3 is 16 amino acids.

V gene TRBV10-2 combines with J gene TRBJ1-3; D uncertain. Per germline, CDR1 WSHSY and CDR2 SAAADI. This CDR3 is built from 15 residues. Trimming removed 3 bases from V and 2 bases from J, with 11 bases in between. CDR3 nucleotide sequence: TGCGCCAGCAGTGATAGGTCCGGCACTGGAAACACCATATATTTT. This gives the protein CASSDRSGTGNTIYF.

The chain has TRBV6-1 and TRBJ1-1, with unresolved D. V was shortened by 6 bases and J by 2 bases, with 13 bases between the two germline ends. The CDR3 loop spans 14 amino acids. Germline-derived CDR1 and CDR2 are MNHNS and SASEGT. The CDR3 DNA follows: TGTGCCAGCAGCCTCGGAGGGTTTAACACTGAAGCTTTCTTT. As protein: CASSLGGFNTEAFF.

At least ten counts were recorded for this clonotype. The junction departs from germline at one end; a sequencing error may be responsible. The chain employs TRBV2 and TRBJ2-1; 9 bases are shared with TRBD1. Looked up from germline, CDR1 is SNHLY and CDR2 is FYNNEI. This CDR3 comprises 15 residues. The DNA for the CDR3 is TGTGCCAGCAGTCAAGCGGGACAGGGTCACAATGAGCAGTTCTTC. It specifies CASSQAGQGHNEQFF.

The chain recombines TRBV4-1 with TRBJ2-1, with TRBD2 identical over 10 bases. V gave up 0 bases and J gave up 6 bases; unmatched junction bases: 2. The CDR3 contains 15 residues. Looked up from germline, CDR1 is MGHRA and CDR2 is YSYEKL. In DNA, the CDR3 is TGCGCCAGCAGCCAAGAGGAGCGGGGGGGCAATGAGCAGTTCTTC. Translated: CASSQEERGGNEQFF.

This clonotype was detected many times. This sequence joins TRBV7-9 and TRBJ2-1, with 7 bases lining up with TRBD1. CDR3 length equals 14 residues. J gave up 4 bases and V 4 bases, and 4 bases lay outside the gene matches. Germline V gene sequence: CDR1 SEHNR, CDR2 FQNEAQ (reference sequence). The CDR3 DNA follows: TGTGCCAGCAGCTCGACAGGGTTGTACAATGAGCAGTTCTTC. This codes for CASSSTGLYNEQFF.

The chain employs TRBV6-1 and TRBJ1-5; 7 nucleotides agree with TRBD1. V gave up 5 bases and J gave up 3 bases; unmatched junction bases: 7. Looked up from germline, CDR1 is MNHNS and CDR2 is SASEGT. The CDR3 length is 15 residues. CDR3 bases: TGTGCCAGCAGTCGACAGGGAGATTCCAATCAGCCCCAGCATTTT. It encodes CASSRQGDSNQPQHF.

This clonotype was recorded many times. This sequence joins TRBV29-1 and TRBJ2-5; weak D call: TRBD1 (5 bases). CDR1 SQVTM and CDR2 ANQGSEA come from the germline V gene. The CDR3 has 12 residues. V was shortened by 3 bases and J by 5 bases, with 10 bases between the two germline ends. This CDR3 is CSVDRGRETQYF. CDR3 coding DNA: TGCAGCGTTGATAGGGGCAGGGAGACCCAGTACTTC. Variable domain in full (rest from reference TRBV29-1 and TRBJ2-5): SAVISQKPSRDICQRGTSLTIQCQVDSQVTMMFWYRQQPGQSLTLIATANQGSEATYESGFVIDKFPISRPNLTFSTLTVSNMSPEDSSIYLCSVDRGRETQYFGPGTRLLVL.

This clonotype was recorded many times. The V call is TRBV12-3 or TRBV12-4, the J call TRBJ2-5; possibly TRBD1 for D (5 bases). The CDR3 is 14 amino acids. Between the trimmed V and J ends, which lost 2 bases and 5 bases, there was a span of 12 bases. CDR3 in amino acids: CASSLQGFWETQYF. The DNA for the CDR3 is TGTGCCAGCAGTTTACAGGGTTTCTGGGAGACCCAGTACTTC.

This rearrangement joins TRBV28 to TRBJ2-3, with D possibly matching TRBD2 (6 bases). The ends were cut back, 6 bases at V and 2 bases at J, with 15 bases in the middle. This CDR3 has 15 amino acids. Germline V lookup: CDR1 MDHEN, CDR2 SYDVKM. The CDR3, as DNA: TGTGCCAGCAGCCCCCGGGACTGGTACACAGATACGCAGTATTTT. Residues: CASSPRDWYTDTQYF.

This clonotype has a count of ten or more. The CDR3 loop reads CSARDKKSGAAYEQYF. In nucleotides, the CDR3 is TGCAGTGCTAGAGATAAAAAGTCAGGGGCAGCCTACGAGCAGTACTTC. V is TRBV20-1 and J is TRBJ2-7; the D gene is possibly TRBD1 (6 bases). V was shortened by 0 bases and J by 2 bases, with 17 bases between the two germline ends. The CDR3 contains 16 residues. Germline V lookup: CDR1 DFQATT, CDR2 SNEGSKA (reference sequence).

This clonotype was seen once. This chain uses TRBV7-2 with TRBJ1-5; D possibly corresponds to TRBD1 (5 bases). Germline V gene lookup returns CDR1 SGHTA and CDR2 FQGNSA. The germline V and J ends were trimmed by 5 bases and 2 bases, with 13 bases remaining between them. The CDR3 length is 15 residues. The CDR3 spells CASSHAGGGNQPQHF. The CDR3 nucleotides read TGTGCCAGCAGCCACGCCGGAGGGGGCAATCAGCCCCAGCATTTT.

The chain recombines TRBV20-1 with TRBJ1-1, with TRBD1 as a possible D gene (5 bases). Per the germline V gene, CDR1 is DFQATT and CDR2 is SNEGSKA (reference sequence). This CDR3 is built from 13 residues. V lost 6 bases to trimming and J lost 1 base, with 12 bases between them. The CDR3 loop reads CSADRGPNTEAFF. The CDR3 DNA reads TGCAGTGCGGACCGGGGCCCGAACACTGAAGCTTTCTTT.

This clonotype has a count of ten or more. The chain employs TRBV20-1 and TRBJ2-3, with D perhaps matching TRBD1 or TRBD2 (5 bases each). V was clipped by 4 bases and J by 1 base, with 6 bases between them. CDR1 and CDR2 from the germline V gene are DFQATT and SNEGSKA (reference sequence). The CDR3 has 12 residues. In nucleotides, the CDR3 is TGCAGTGCTATGGGGGGCACAGATACGCAGTATTTT. Protein: CSAMGGTDTQYF.

In DNA, the CDR3 is TGCGCCAGCGGGACAGGGGCGGTGCGGGATACGCAGTATTTT. It encodes CASGTGAVRDTQYF. This chain uses TRBV5-1 with TRBJ2-3, with 10 bases aligning to TRBD1. Germline CDR1 and CDR2: SGHRS and YFSETQ. The CDR3 is made up of 14 amino acids. V dropped 7 bases and J dropped 6; count of bases not matched to a gene: 8.